The entry below gives a single T cell receptor beta chain sequence along with its context. Its antigen is not identified. TCRdb's table, derived via immunoSEQ multiplex PCR, lists solely in-frame clones and lacks some. This sample yields roughly 150,000 clones, of which about nine tenths are seen a single time; around 1.9% belongs to the top ten. The CDR3 runs 15 residues. V lost 8 bases, J lost 5 bases, and 14 bases stayed unmatched. Per the germline V gene, CDR1 is SNHLY and CDR2 is FYNNEI. The data belong to a study of T cell responses to AZD1222 COVID-19 vaccine. Study-level points and caveats: Two AZD1222 administrations were followed by greater Spike-specific TCR breadth and depth. Baseline antibody screening turned up just a handful of seropositive AZD1222 recipients. Researchers took repertoire samples only after the peak T cell response had come. Per reports, nearly half of all spike-specific TCRs target regions that are unmutated in variants.

The input for sequencing was peripheral blood, taken on day 0 of AZD1222 vaccination. The chain couples TRBV2 to TRBJ1-2; TRBD1 agrees at 7 bases. The TCR was taken from an adult in good health. CDR3 residues: CASAFTGTVQYGYTF. CDR3 nucleotide sequence: TGTGCCAGCGCCTTTACCGGGACAGTCCAGTATGGCTACACCTTC.